This is a list of T cell receptor beta chains from one sample in a study of blood T cell repertoires in COVID-19. Produced via immunoSEQ multiplex PCR; TCRdb's table is partial and in-frame only. The profile covers around 300,000 clones, with over 75% appearing a single time and just over 7% taken by the ten largest. Sequences were obtained from peripheral blood. Receptors were obtained from a human donor in a cohort sampled during active COVID-19. The CDR3 runs from the conserved cysteine through the conserved F or W. The D gene is left open where the match is weak. Clone size is stated in some rows and not others, as once, few, many or a class when expanded.

J: TRBJ2-3
D: TRBD2
V: TRBV10-2
size: NA
CDR3: CASRLAGLDTQYF
DNA: TGCGCCAGCAGACTAGCGGGGTTAGATACGCAGTATTTT

J: TRBJ1-2
D: NA
V: TRBV28
size: NA
CDR3: CASSPSGEGGYGYTF
DNA: TGTGCCAGCAGTCCTTCAGGGGAGGGGGGCTATGGCTACACCTTC

J: TRBJ1-4
D: NA
V: TRBV4-2
size: once
CDR3: CASSQIKGATNEKLFF
DNA: TGTGCCAGCAGCCAAATAAAGGGGGCAACTAATGAAAAACTGTTTTTT

J: TRBJ2-3
D: NA
V: TRBV5-1
size: NA
CDR3: CASSLVGGATDTQYF
DNA: TGCGCCAGCAGCTTGGTAGGGGGTGCTACAGATACGCAGTATTTT

J: TRBJ2-6
D: NA
V: TRBV9
size: NA
CDR3: CASSPLGGIFSGANVLTF
DNA: TGTGCCAGCAGCCCACTTGGGGGGATCTTCTCTGGGGCCAACGTCCTGACTTTC

J: TRBJ1-6
D: TRBD1
V: TRBV19
size: NA
CDR3: CASSRGTAYNSPLHF
DNA: TGTGCCAGTAGTAGGGGGACAGCTTATAATTCACCCCTCCACTTT

J: TRBJ1-1
D: NA
V: TRBV5-6
size: NA
CDR3: CASSVDSRGEAFF
DNA: TGTGCCAGCAGCGTCGACTCAAGGGGGGAAGCTTTCTTT

J: TRBJ1-2
D: TRBD1
V: TRBV19
size: NA
CDR3: CASSTTGTVPHGYTF
DNA: TGTGCCAGTAGTACCACCGGGACAGTCCCTCATGGCTACACCTTC

J: TRBJ1-5
D: TRBD1
V: TRBV6-5
size: many
CDR3: CASNRGDGNQPQHF
DNA: TGTGCCAGCAACAGGGGGGATGGCAATCAGCCCCAGCATTTT

J: TRBJ1-2
D: NA
V: TRBV7-9
size: NA
CDR3: CASSPLGEGLIGYTF
DNA: TGTGCCAGCAGCCCTTTGGGGGAAGGACTAATTGGCTACACCTTC

J: TRBJ2-2
D: TRBD2
V: TRBV5-4
size: NA
CDR3: CASSLDGLAANTGELFF
DNA: TGTGCCAGCAGCTTGGATGGGCTAGCGGCTAACACCGGGGAGCTGTTTTTT

J: TRBJ1-6
D: NA
V: TRBV11-3
size: NA
CDR3: CASSSMGDSPLHF
DNA: TGTGCCAGCAGCTCCATGGGAGATTCACCCCTCCACTTT

J: TRBJ1-1
D: NA
V: TRBV30
size: NA
CDR3: CAWRYPPAGHTEAFF
DNA: TGTGCCTGGAGGTACCCCCCGGCAGGGCACACTGAAGCTTTCTTT

J: TRBJ1-4
D: NA
V: TRBV15
size: NA
CDR3: CATSRGRVNEKLFF
DNA: TGTGCCACCAGCAGAGGCAGGGTTAATGAAAAACTGTTTTTT

J: TRBJ2-3
D: TRBD2
V: TRBV18
size: NA
CDR3: CASSPPRGAGGQDTQYF
DNA: TGTGCCAGCTCACCTCCTCGAGGAGCGGGGGGGCAAGATACGCAGTATTTT

J: TRBJ2-7
D: NA
V: TRBV4-2
size: NA
CDR3: CASSQDTGAAKGYEQYF
DNA: TGTGCCAGCAGCCAAGATACTGGGGCAGCGAAAGGCTACGAGCAGTACTTC

J: TRBJ1-5
D: NA
V: TRBV19
size: NA
CDR3: CASAAGTVSNQPQHF
DNA: TGTGCCAGTGCCGCAGGAACAGTTAGCAATCAGCCCCAGCATTTT

J: TRBJ2-1
D: NA
V: TRBV4-2
size: NA
CDR3: CASSQDRGQEQFF
DNA: TGTGCCAGCAGCCAAGATCGAGGGCAGGAGCAGTTCTTC

J: TRBJ1-2
D: TRBD1
V: TRBV11-2
size: NA
CDR3: CASSLEAGTAGGNYGYTF
DNA: TGTGCCAGCAGCTTAGAGGCCGGGACAGCTGGGGGTAACTATGGCTACACCTTC

J: TRBJ1-1
D: NA
V: TRBV4-2
size: NA
CDR3: CASSQDQSVNTEAFF
DNA: TGTGCCAGCAGCCAAGATCAGTCCGTGAACACTGAAGCTTTCTTT

J: TRBJ2-7
D: NA
V: TRBV11-3
size: NA
CDR3: CASSYRTGPSYEQYF
DNA: TGTGCCAGCAGCTACCGAACAGGACCTTCCTACGAGCAGTACTTC

J: TRBJ1-3
D: NA
V: TRBV19
size: once
CDR3: CASLTAWKGGHTIYF
DNA: TGTGCCAGTCTGACAGCTTGGAAGGGTGGACACACCATATATTTT

J: TRBJ1-5
D: NA
V: TRBV4-1
size: NA
CDR3: CASSQDRAGRPQHF
DNA: TGCGCCAGCAGCCAAGACAGGGCCGGCCGGCCCCAGCATTTT

J: TRBJ2-1
D: NA
V: TRBV6-6
size: few
CDR3: CASSEDTGEQFF
DNA: TGTGCCAGCAGCGAAGACACAGGAGAGCAGTTCTTC

J: TRBJ2-1
D: TRBD2
V: TRBV7-2
size: once
CDR3: CASSPLAGGRFQDEQFF
DNA: TGTGCCAGCAGCCCCTTAGCGGGGGGGCGGTTTCAGGATGAGCAGTTCTTC

J: TRBJ1-6
D: NA
V: TRBV19
size: NA
CDR3: CAHFGVAGGFSYNSPLHF
DNA: TGTGCCCACTTTGGGGTCGCCGGGGGATTCTCCTATAATTCACCCCTCCACTTT

J: TRBJ2-3
D: TRBD1
V: TRBV7-6
size: once
CDR3: CASSVRDRSTDTQYF
DNA: TGTGCCAGCAGCGTCCGGGACAGGAGCACAGATACGCAGTATTTT

J: TRBJ2-3
D: TRBD1
V: TRBV24-1
size: NA
CDR3: CATSVDRGLRDTQYF
DNA: TGTGCCACCAGTGTTGACAGGGGGCTAAGAGATACGCAGTATTTT

J: TRBJ2-7
D: NA
V: TRBV19
size: NA
CDR3: CASSIDSGRASYEQYF
DNA: TGTGCCAGTAGTATAGATTCGGGCAGGGCCTCCTACGAGCAGTACTTC

J: TRBJ1-6
D: TRBD1
V: TRBV7-9
size: NA
CDR3: CASSSGQGYNSPLHF
DNA: TGTGCCAGCAGCTCCGGACAGGGCTATAATTCACCCCTCCACTTT